What follows are 10 T cell receptor beta chains derived from one specimen sequenced in a study of blood T cell repertoires in COVID-19. Some clones are missing from TCRdb's copy, which holds only in-frame ones; the method was immunoSEQ multiplex PCR. The sample has approximately 130,000 clones, approximately 83% seen once. The sequenced sample was peripheral blood. These TCRs come from a woman between 45 and 60 years old who had recovered from COVID-19.

The CDR3: CASSPTDSHSPLHF. In DNA, the CDR3 is TGTGCCAGCAGCCCGACGGACAGCCATTCACCCCTCCACTTT. This rearrangement joins TRBV5-4 to TRBJ1-6, with D possibly TRBD1 on 6 matching bases. CDR3 length equals 14 residues. V was shortened by 4 bases and J by 8 bases, with 13 bases between the two germline ends. Germline assignment: CDR1 SGHNT and CDR2 YYREEE (reference sequence). Full variable domain (remainder filled in from reference TRBV5-4 and TRBJ1-6): ETGVTQSPTHLIKTRGQQVTLRCSSQSGHNTVSWYQQALGQGPQFIFQYYREEENGRGNFPPRFSGLQFPNYSSELNVNALELDDSALYLCASSPTDSHSPLHFGNGTRLTVT.

DNA of the CDR3: TGTGCCATCAGTGTGGCAGGGGGCAGGAACACTGAAGCTTTCTTT. Translating it yields CAISVAGGRNTEAFF. The V and J genes are TRBV10-3 and TRBJ1-1; 8 bases agree with TRBD1. V gave up 4 bases and J gave up 1 base; unmatched junction bases: 5. Germline lookup yields CDR1 ENHRY and CDR2 SYGVKD. This CDR3 has 15 residues.

The chain employs TRBV3-1 (or the pseudogene TRBV3-2) and TRBJ2-3; the match to TRBD2 covers 11 bases. Losses at the gene ends were 1 base for V and 8 bases for J; bases not matched to a gene: 2. The length of the CDR3 is 14 residues. The germline V gene encodes CDR1 LGHDT and CDR2 YNNKEL (reference sequence). CDR3 sequence (DNA): TGTGCCAGCAGCCAAGTAGCGGGGGGGCCTACGCAGTATTTT. This encodes CASSQVAGGPTQYF.

The chain uses TRBV6-5 and TRBJ1-1; 9 bases line up with TRBD1. This CDR3 has 15 residues. Germline V gene lookup returns CDR1 MNHEY and CDR2 SVGAGI. V was pared by 8 bases and J by 7 bases, with 14 bases of the junction left unmatched. This chain's CDR3 is CASGRIGTGTGEAFF. The CDR3 DNA sequence: TGTGCCAGCGGCCGTATTGGGACAGGGACTGGTGAAGCTTTCTTT.

The rearrangement joins TRBV7-2 to TRBJ1-4; possible D gene TRBD1, 6 bases. The length of the CDR3 is 16 residues. The germline gives CDR1 SGHTA, CDR2 FQGNSA. The V end was cut by 2 bases, the J end by 6 bases, with 16 bases between. CDR3 residues: CASSLIGQGPDEKLFF. The CDR3 DNA follows: TGTGCCAGCAGCTTAATCGGCCAGGGGCCCGATGAAAAACTGTTTTTT.

J is TRBJ1-2 and V is TRBV18; 7 bases fit TRBD1. The CDR3 is made up of 15 amino acids. The germline gives CDR1 KGHSH, CDR2 LQKENI. The V gene end was trimmed by 2 bases and the J gene end by 4 bases; junction bases not matched to a gene: 7. CDR3 protein: CASSPLQGDGYGYTF. DNA for the CDR3: TGTGCCAGCTCACCATTGCAGGGGGACGGCTATGGCTACACCTTC.

This chain links TRBV30 with TRBJ2-5; D unclear. CDR3 length: 14 amino acids. Germline assignment: CDR1 GTSNPN and CDR2 SVGIG (reference sequence). V was shortened by 7 bases and J by 5 bases, with 20 bases between the two germline ends. Here the CDR3 DNA reads TGTGCCTTGGAGAGGTTTGGAGTCCAGGAGACCCAGTACTTC. Protein sequence: CALERFGVQETQYF. Filled out from reference TRBV30 and TRBJ2-5, the complete variable domain reads SQTIHQWPATLVQPVGSPLSLECTVEGTSNPNLYWYRQAAGRGLQLLFYSVGIGQISSEVPQNLSASRPQDRQFILSSKKLLLSDSGFYLCALERFGVQETQYFGPGTRLLVL.

The chain recombines TRBV21-1 with TRBJ2-7; the table gives TRBD1 as D, unverified against the DNA. TRBV21-1 is tagged as a pseudogene. This CDR3 has 19 amino acids. CDR3 amino acids: CASSKDGPTMCRANNEQYF. CDR3 DNA sequence: TGTGCCAGCAGCAAAGACGGACCTACTATGTGCAGGGCCAATAACGAGCAGTACTTC.

V usage is TRBV6-5 and J usage is TRBJ1-5; 9 bases align to TRBD1. CDR1 and CDR2 (germline): MNHEY, SVGAGI. J lost 4 bases, V lost 8 bases, and 3 bases had no gene match. This CDR3 spans 13 amino acids. CDR3 sequence: CASEDRGNQPQHF. The CDR3 DNA follows: TGTGCCAGCGAAGACAGGGGGAATCAGCCCCAGCATTTT.

This chain connects TRBV27 to TRBJ1-1; a weak D match, TRBD1 (6 bases). Germline CDR1 reads MNHEY; CDR2 reads SMNVEV (reference sequence). The CDR3 contains 13 residues. V was cut by 5 bases and J by 5 bases, with 12 bases left in between. CDR3 protein: CASSEQGRTEAFF. CDR3 bases: TGTGCCAGCAGTGAACAGGGAAGGACTGAAGCTTTCTTT.